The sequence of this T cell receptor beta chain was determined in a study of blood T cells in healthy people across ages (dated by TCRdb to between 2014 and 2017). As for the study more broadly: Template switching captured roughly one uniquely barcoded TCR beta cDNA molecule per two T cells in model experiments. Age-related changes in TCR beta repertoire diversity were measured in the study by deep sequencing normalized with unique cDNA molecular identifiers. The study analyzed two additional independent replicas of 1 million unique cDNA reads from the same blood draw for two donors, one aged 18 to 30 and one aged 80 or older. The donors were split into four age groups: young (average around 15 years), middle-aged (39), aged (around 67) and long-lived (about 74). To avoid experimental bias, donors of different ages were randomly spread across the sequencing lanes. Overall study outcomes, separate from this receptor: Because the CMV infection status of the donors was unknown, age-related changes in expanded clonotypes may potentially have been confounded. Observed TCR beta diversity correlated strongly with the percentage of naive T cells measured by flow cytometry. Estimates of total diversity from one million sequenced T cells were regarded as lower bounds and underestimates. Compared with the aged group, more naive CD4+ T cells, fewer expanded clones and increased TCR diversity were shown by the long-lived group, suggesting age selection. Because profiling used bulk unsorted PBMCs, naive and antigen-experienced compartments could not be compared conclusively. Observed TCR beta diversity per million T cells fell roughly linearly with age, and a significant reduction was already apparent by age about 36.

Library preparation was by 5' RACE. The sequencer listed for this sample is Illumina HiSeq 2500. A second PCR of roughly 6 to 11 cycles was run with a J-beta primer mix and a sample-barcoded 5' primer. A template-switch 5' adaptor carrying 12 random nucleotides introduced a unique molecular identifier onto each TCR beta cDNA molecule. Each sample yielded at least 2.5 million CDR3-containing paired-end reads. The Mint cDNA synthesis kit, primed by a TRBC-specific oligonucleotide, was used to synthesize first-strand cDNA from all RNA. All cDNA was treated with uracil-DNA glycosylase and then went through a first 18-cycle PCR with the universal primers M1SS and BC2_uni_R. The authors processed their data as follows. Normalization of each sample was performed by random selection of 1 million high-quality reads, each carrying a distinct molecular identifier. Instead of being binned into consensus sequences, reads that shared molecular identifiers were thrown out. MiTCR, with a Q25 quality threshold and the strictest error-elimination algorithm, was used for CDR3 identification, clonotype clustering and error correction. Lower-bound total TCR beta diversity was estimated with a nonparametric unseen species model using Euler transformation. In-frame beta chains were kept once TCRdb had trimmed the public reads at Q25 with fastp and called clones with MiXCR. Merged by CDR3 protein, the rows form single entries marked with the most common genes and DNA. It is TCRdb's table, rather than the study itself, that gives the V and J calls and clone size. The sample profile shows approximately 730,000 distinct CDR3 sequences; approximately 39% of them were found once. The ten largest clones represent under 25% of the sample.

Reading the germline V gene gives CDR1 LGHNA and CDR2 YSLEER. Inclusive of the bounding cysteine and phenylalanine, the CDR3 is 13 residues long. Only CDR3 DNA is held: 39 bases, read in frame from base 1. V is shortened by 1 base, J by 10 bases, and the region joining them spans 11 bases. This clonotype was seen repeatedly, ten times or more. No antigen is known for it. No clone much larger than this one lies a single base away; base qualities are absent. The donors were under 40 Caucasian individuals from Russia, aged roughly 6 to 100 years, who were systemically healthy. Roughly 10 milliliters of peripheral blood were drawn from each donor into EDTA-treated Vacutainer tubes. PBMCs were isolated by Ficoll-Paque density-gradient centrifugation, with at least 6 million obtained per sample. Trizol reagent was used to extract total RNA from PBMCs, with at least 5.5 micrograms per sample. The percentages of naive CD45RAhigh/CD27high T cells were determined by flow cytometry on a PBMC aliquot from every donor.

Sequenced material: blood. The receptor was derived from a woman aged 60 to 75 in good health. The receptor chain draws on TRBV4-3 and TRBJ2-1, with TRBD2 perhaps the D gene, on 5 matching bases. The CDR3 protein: CASSQGLGVEQFF. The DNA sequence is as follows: TGCGCCAGCAGCCAAGGGCTGGGAGTAGAGCAGTTCTTC.